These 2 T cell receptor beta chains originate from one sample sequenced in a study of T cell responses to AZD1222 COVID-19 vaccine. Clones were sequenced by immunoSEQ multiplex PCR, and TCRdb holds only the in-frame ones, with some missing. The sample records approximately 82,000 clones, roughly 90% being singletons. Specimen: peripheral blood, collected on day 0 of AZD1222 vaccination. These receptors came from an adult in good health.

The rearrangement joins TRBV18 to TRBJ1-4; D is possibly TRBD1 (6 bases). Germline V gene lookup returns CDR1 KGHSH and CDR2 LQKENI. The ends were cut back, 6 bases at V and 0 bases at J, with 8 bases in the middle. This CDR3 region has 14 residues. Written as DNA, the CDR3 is TGTGCCAGCTCCCGGACAGCAACTAATGAAAAACTGTTTTTT. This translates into CASSRTATNEKLFF.

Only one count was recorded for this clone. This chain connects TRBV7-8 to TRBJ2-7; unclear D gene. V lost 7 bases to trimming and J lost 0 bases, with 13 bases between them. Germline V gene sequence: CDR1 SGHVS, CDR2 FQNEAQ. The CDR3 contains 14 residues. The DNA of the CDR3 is TGTGCCAGCAAGAGTTCACATAGCTCCTACGAGCAGTACTTC. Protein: CASKSSHSSYEQYF.